The text below deals with one T cell receptor (beta chain). The antigen remains unidentified. Conventional CD4 T cells were sorted as CD4+CD127+ cells. Sequencing used immunoSEQ multiplex PCR; TCRdb keeps in-frame clones, though not all of them. The table records 20,000 to 30,000 clones, about 96% of them present only once. The CDR3 sequence is 12 residues long. The germline gives CDR1 SGHVS, CDR2 FNYEAQ. V lost 1 base and J lost 5, with 5 bases in between. This sample stems from a study of B cell selection in AIRE deficiency. Broader study findings: About 31% of healthy-shared Treg TCRbeta sequences appeared in patient Tconv cells. Shorter CDR3s marked shared Treg sequences, biased toward few non-templated insertions.

Material: CD4+CD127+ conventional T cells sorted from PBMCs. The clonotype comes from a human donor in good health. This chain connects TRBV7-6 to TRBJ2-5; no reliable D call. CDR3 in DNA: TGTGCCAGCAGCTTAGGTTCGGAGACCCAGTACTTC. Amino acids: CASSLGSETQYF.